Each of the 15 T cell receptor beta chains below was sequenced from the same sample in a study of memory CD4+ T cells and cytomegalovirus serostatus. The table came from immunoSEQ multiplex PCR; TCRdb's copy has only in-frame clones and leaves some out. The sample includes more than 55,000 clones, about 81% of them seen just once. Single viable CD3+CD4+CD8-CD45RO+ cells were sorted as the memory CD4+ T cells. Material: memory CD4+ T cells from blood. Every receptor here comes from an adult in good health and CMV-seronegative.

The chain combines TRBV28 with TRBJ1-2; D call uncertain. The germline CDR1 and CDR2 sequences are MDHEN and SYDVKM. V was cut by 9 bases and J by 4 bases, with 18 bases left in between. The CDR3 loop spans 14 amino acids. The CDR3 coding sequence is TGTGCCAGTTCTCGGGGTTATGCGTCCTATGGCTACACCTTC. It translates to CASSRGYASYGYTF.

This clone showed up just a few times. V gene TRBV7-3 combines with J gene TRBJ1-1; D ambiguous. CDR1 is SGHTA and CDR2 is FQGTGA in the germline V gene. The CDR3 is 14 residues long. V was cut by 4 bases and J by 4 bases, with 13 bases left in between. The CDR3 DNA follows: TGTGCCAGCAGCTCCGGACTGGTGGGCACTGAAGCTTTCTTT. It yields the protein CASSSGLVGTEAFF. The full variable domain, with the rest looked up from reference TRBV7-3 and TRBJ1-1, is GAGVSQTPSNKVTEKGKYVELRCDPISGHTALYWYRQSLGQGPEFLIYFQGTGAADDSGLPNDRFFAVRPEGSVSTLKIQRTERGDSAVYLCASSSGLVGTEAFFGQGTRLTVV.

This clone was found a few times. The chain recombines TRBV5-5 with TRBJ1-2; 9 bases are shared with TRBD1. The V and J ends lost 4 bases and 7 bases, in that order; junction bases with no gene match: 8. Germline assignment: CDR1 SGHKS and CDR2 YYEKEE (reference sequence). The CDR3 is 14 amino acids. This CDR3 reads CASSATTGGGGYTF. Written as DNA, the CDR3 is TGTGCCAGCAGCGCCACAACAGGGGGCGGTGGCTACACCTTC.

This chain uses TRBV6-1 with TRBJ2-1; D is possibly TRBD1 or TRBD2 (6 bases each). V dropped 6 bases and J dropped 9 bases, with 12 bases sitting between them. Germline CDR1 is MNHNS and CDR2 is SASEGT. The CDR3 has 12 amino acids. The CDR3 coding sequence is TGTGCCAGCAGACACAGGGAGGTTGAGCAGTTCTTC. This codes for CASRHREVEQFF.

J is TRBJ2-1 and V is TRBV29-1; 11 bases align to TRBD1. Germline CDR1 and CDR2: SQVTM and ANQGSEA. The CDR3 spans 16 residues. With V trimmed by 5 bases and J by 4 bases, 10 bases remained unmatched. CDR3 amino acids: CSVKNTGTGGYNEQFF. Written as DNA, the CDR3 is TGCAGCGTTAAAAATACCGGGACAGGGGGATACAATGAGCAGTTCTTC.

The genes are TRBV6-6 and TRBJ2-3; D not resolved. The germline V and J ends were trimmed by 6 bases and 6 bases, with 4 bases remaining between them. The CDR3 is 10 amino acids. Germline V gene lookup returns CDR1 MNHNY and CDR2 SVGAGI (reference sequence). CDR3 in amino acids: CASSHDTQYF. DNA of the CDR3: TGTGCCAGCAGCCATGATACGCAGTATTTT.

This chain connects TRBV29-1 to TRBJ1-6; D is uncertain. Trimming removed 3 bases from V and 0 bases from J, with 3 bases in between. The CDR3 runs to 13 residues. Looked up from germline, CDR1 is SQVTM and CDR2 is ANQGSEA. CDR3 in amino acids: CSVDSSYNSPLHF. For the CDR3, the DNA is TGCAGCGTTGACAGCTCCTATAATTCACCCCTCCACTTT.

The V call is TRBV7-9, the J call TRBJ2-7, with TRBD2 identical over 8 bases. V lost 3 bases to trimming and J lost 3 bases; unmatched junction nucleotides: 1. This CDR3 has 13 residues. CDR1 and CDR2 (germline): SEHNR, FQNEAQ (reference sequence). The CDR3, as DNA: TGTGCCAGCAGCTTTCGGGAGGGCTACGAGCAGTACTTC. It is translated as CASSFREGYEQYF. Full variable domain (remainder filled in from reference TRBV7-9 and TRBJ2-7): DTGVSQNPRHKITKRGQNVTFRCDPISEHNRLYWYRQTLGQGPEFLTYFQNEAQLEKSRLLSDRFSAERPKGSFSTLEIQRTEQGDSAMYLCASSFREGYEQYFGPGTRLTVT.

The chain employs TRBV7-9 and TRBJ1-6, with D perhaps matching TRBD1 (5 bases). The V end lost 3 bases, the J end lost 7 bases, and 10 bases lay between the germline ends. This CDR3 region has 14 residues. The germline V gene encodes CDR1 SEHNR and CDR2 FQNEAQ (reference sequence). The CDR3 region is CASSFSDRNSPLHF. The CDR3, as DNA: TGTGCCAGCAGCTTCTCAGACAGAAATTCACCCCTCCACTTT.

In the case of this clone: This CDR3 is also generated by other DNA sequences in the sample. The gene calls are TRBV5-1 and TRBJ2-5, with D possibly being TRBD1 or TRBD2 (5 bases each). Deletions cut 3 bases from V and 5 bases from J, with 14 bases between. There are 14 residues in the CDR3. Germline CDR1 is SGHRS and CDR2 is YFSETQ. The DNA of the CDR3 is TGCGCCAGCAGCTCCGGGACCGGGCGGGAGACCCAGTACTTC. Its protein product is CASSSGTGRETQYF.

The V call is TRBV6-6, the J call TRBJ2-2, with no clear D. The germline CDR1 and CDR2 sequences are MNHNY and SVGAGI (reference sequence). V was pared by 2 bases and J by 6 bases, with 13 bases between. The CDR3 sequence is 15 residues long. CDR3 in DNA: TGTGCCAGCAGTTACCAAATGGGAATACCCGGGGAGCTGTTTTTT. Protein sequence: CASSYQMGIPGELFF.

The chain has TRBV30 and TRBJ2-7; 7 nucleotides align to TRBD2. J lost 0 bases, V lost 3 bases, and 8 bases had no gene match. Per the germline V gene, CDR1 is GTSNPN and CDR2 is SVGIG (reference sequence). CDR3 length: 15 residues. CDR3 bases: TGTGCCTGGAGGGCCTCGCGGGAGAGCTCCTACGAGCAGTACTTC. It translates to CAWRASRESSYEQYF.

The chain combines TRBV4-1 with TRBJ1-1; no clear D gene. The CDR3 spans 15 residues. Germline CDR1 and CDR2: MGHRA and YSYEKL. V dropped 0 bases and J dropped 5 bases, with 13 bases sitting between them. The DNA for the CDR3 is TGCGCCAGCAGCCAAGATTTTTCGGGAAGAACTGAAGCTTTCTTT. Amino acid sequence: CASSQDFSGRTEAFF.

The chain recombines TRBV2 with TRBJ2-7, with D perhaps matching TRBD2 (6 bases). Germline loops: CDR1 SNHLY, CDR2 FYNNEI. V lost 8 bases and J lost 6, with 20 bases in between. This CDR3 region has 14 residues. The CDR3 loop reads CASRKVLGGAEQYF. In nucleotides, the CDR3 is TGTGCCAGCCGAAAGGTTTTGGGGGGAGCCGAGCAGTACTTC.

The sample holds a few counts of this clone. The chain carries TRBV28 and TRBJ1-2; D gene uncertain. Germline CDR1 and CDR2: MDHEN and SYDVKM. The CDR3 length is 12 residues. Trimming removed 6 bases at V and 4 bases at J, with 9 bases between. CDR3 sequence (DNA): TGTGCCAGCAGGAGGCCCCTCTATGGCTACACCTTC. Its protein is CASRRPLYGYTF.